This TCR beta chain comes out of a study of T cell changes during pregnancy in multiple sclerosis. This table comes from immunoSEQ multiplex PCR, and its TCRdb copy is limited to in-frame clones, with some not included. This table has tens of thousands of clones, over 75% appearing once. V was clipped by 3 bases and J by 3 bases; unmatched bases: 4. The germline V gene encodes CDR1 LNHDA and CDR2 SQIVND (reference sequence). The CDR3 is 15 residues long. The specimen comprised CD8+ T cells from peripheral blood mononuclear cells, sampled in the second trimester of pregnancy. V is TRBV19 and J is TRBJ2-1; 8 nucleotides match TRBD2. The clonotype originates from a female donor with multiple sclerosis, enrolled in a pregnancy study. In DNA, the CDR3 is TGTGCCAGTAGTATTGAGCGGGAGTTCTACAATGAGCAGTTCTTC. It translates to CASSIEREFYNEQFF.